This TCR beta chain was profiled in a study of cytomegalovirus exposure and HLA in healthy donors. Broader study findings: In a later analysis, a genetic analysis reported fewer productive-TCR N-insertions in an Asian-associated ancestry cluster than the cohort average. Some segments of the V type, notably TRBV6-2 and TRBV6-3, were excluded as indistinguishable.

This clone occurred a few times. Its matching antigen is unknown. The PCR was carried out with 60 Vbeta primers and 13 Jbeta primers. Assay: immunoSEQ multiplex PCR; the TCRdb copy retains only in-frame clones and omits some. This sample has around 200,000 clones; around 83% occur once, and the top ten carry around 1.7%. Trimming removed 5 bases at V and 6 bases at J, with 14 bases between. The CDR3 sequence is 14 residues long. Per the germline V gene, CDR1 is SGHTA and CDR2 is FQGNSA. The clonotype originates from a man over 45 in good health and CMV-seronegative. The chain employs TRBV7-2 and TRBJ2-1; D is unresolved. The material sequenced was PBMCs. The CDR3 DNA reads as TGTGCCAGCAGCCCGTACACCCCGGGCAATGAGCAGTTCTTC. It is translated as CASSPYTPGNEQFF.